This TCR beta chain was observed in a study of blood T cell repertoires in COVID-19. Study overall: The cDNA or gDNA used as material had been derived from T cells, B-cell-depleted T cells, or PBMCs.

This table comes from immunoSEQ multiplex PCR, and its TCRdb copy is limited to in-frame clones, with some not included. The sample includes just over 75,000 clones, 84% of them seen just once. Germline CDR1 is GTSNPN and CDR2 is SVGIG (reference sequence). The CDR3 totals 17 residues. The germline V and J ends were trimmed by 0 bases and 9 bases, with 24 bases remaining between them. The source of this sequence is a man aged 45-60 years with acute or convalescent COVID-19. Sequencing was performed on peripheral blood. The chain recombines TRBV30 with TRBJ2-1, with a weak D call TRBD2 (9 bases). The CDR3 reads CAWSVRFAGGTGIEQFF. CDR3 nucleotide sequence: TGTGCCTGGAGTGTAAGGTTTGCGGGGGGGACAGGTATTGAGCAGTTCTTC.